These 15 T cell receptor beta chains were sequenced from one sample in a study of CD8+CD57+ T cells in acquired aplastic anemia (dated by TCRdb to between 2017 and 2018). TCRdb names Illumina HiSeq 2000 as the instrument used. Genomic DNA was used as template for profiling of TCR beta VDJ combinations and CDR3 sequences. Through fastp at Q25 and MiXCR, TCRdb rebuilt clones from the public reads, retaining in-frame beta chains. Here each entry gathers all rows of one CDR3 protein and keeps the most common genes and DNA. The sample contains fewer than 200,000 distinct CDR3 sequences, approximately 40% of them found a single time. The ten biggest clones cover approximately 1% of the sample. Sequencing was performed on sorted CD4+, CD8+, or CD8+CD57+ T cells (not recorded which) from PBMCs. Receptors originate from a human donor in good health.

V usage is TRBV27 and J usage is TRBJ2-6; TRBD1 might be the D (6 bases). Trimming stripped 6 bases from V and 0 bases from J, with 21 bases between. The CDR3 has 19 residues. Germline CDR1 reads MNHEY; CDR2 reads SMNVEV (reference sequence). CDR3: CASSGPGTPSSSGANVLTF. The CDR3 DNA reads TGTGCCAGCAGCGGACCCGGGACACCTTCGAGCTCTGGGGCCAACGTCCTGACTTTC.

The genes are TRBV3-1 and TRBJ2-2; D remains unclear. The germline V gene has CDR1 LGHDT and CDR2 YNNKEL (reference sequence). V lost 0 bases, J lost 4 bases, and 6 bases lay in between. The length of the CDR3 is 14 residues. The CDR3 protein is CASSQEWSTGELFF. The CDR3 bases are TGTGCCAGCAGCCAAGAGTGGAGCACCGGGGAGCTGTTTTTT.

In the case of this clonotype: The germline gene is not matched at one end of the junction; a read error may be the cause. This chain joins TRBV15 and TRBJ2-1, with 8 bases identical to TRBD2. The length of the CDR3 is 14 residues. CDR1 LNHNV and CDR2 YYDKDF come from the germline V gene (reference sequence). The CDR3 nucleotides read TGTGCCAGCAGCTTAGTCGGGGGGGCAGGTGAGCAGTTCTTC. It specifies CASSLVGGAGEQFF.

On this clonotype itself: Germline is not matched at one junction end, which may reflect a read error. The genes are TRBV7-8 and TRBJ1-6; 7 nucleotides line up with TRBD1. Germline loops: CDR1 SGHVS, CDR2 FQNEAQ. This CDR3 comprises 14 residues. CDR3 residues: CAGSRDRVDSPLHF. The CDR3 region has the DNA TGTGCCGGCAGCAGAGACAGGGTGGATTCGCCCCTCCACTTT. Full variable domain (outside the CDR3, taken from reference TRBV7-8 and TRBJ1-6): GAGVSQSPRYKVAKRGQDVALRCDPISGHVSLFWYQQALGQGPEFLTYFQNEAQLDKSGLPSDRFFAERPEGSVSTLKIQRTQQEDSAVYLCAGSRDRVDSPLHFGNGTRLTVT.

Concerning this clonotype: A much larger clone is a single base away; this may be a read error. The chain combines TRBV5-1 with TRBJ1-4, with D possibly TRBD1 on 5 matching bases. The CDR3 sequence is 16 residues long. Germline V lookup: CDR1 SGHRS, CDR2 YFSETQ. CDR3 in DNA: TGCGCCAGCAGCTTGGCATCGGGGGACTCAAATGAAAAACTGTTGTTT. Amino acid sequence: CASSLASGDSNEKLLF.

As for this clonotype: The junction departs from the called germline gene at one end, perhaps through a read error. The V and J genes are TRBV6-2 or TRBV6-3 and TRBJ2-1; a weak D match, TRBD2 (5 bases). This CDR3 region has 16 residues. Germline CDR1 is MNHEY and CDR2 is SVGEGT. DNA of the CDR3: TGTGCCAGCAGTTACTCGCGGGCTGCTTCCTACAATGAGCAGTCCTTC. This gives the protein CASSYSRAASYNEQSF.

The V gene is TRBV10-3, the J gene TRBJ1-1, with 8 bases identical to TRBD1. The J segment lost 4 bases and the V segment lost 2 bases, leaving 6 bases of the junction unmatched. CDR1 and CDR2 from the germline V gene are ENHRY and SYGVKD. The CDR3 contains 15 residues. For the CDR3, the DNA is TGTGCCATCAGTGAGGTGGACAGGGTGACCACTGAAGCTTTCTTT. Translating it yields CAISEVDRVTTEAFF.

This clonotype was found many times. This CDR3 reads CASSYAQGSYEQYF. The CDR3 bases are TGTGCCAGCAGTTACGCACAGGGGAGCTACGAGCAGTACTTC. The chain employs TRBV6-2 or TRBV6-3 and TRBJ2-7, with 7 bases aligning to TRBD1. Germline CDR1 MNHEY, CDR2 SVGEGT. With V trimmed by 2 bases and J by 3 bases, 4 bases remained unmatched. The CDR3 extends over 14 amino acids.

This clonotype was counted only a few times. Here the CDR3 DNA reads TGTGCCAGCAGTGAAGGTCTTGGCACTGAAGCTTTCTTT. This gives the protein CASSEGLGTEAFF. The chain couples TRBV2 to TRBJ1-1; D gene ambiguous. Germline V gene lookup returns CDR1 SNHLY and CDR2 FYNNEI. The CDR3 runs to 13 residues. The ends were cut back, 1 base at V and 4 bases at J, with 7 bases in the middle.

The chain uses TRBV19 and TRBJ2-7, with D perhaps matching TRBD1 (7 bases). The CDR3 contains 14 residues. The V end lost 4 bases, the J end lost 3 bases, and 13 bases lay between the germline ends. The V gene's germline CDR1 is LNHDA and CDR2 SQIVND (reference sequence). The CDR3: CASSTAGGLYEQYF. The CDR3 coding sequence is TGTGCCAGTAGTACGGCAGGGGGGCTCTACGAGCAGTACTTC.

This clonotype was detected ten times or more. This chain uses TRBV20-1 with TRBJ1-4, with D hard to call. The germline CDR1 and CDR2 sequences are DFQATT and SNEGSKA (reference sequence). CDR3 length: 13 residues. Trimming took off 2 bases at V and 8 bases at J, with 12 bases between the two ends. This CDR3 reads CSARPTSREKLFF. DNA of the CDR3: TGCAGTGCTAGACCAACAAGTCGGGAAAAACTGTTTTTT.

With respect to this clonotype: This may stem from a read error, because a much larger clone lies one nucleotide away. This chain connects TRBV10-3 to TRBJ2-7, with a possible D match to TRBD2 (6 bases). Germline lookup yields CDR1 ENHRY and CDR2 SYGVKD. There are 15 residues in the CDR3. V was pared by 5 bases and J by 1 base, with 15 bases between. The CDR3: CAISYVGLPSYEQYF. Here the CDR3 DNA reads TGTGCCATCAGTTACGTGGGACTGCCTTCCTACGAGCAGTACTTC.

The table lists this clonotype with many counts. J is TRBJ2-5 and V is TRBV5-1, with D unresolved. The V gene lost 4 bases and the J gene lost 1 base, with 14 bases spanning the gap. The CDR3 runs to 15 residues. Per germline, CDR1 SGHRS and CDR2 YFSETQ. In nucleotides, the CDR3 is TGCGCCAGCAGCGCCGATGGGCTTTCCCAAGAGACCCAGTACTTC. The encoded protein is CASSADGLSQETQYF.

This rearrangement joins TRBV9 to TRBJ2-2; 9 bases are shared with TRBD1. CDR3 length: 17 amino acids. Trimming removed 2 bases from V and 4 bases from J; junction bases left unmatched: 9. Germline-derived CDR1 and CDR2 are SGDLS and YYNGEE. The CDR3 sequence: CASSVLYVTGGTGELFF. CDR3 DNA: TGTGCCAGCAGCGTTCTCTACGTGACAGGGGGCACCGGGGAGCTGTTTTTT.

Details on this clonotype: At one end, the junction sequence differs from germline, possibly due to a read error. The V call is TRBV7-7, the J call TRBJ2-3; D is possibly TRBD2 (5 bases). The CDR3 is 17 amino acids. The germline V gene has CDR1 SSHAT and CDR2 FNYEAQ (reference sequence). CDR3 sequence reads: CASSLGSAGTPTDTQYF. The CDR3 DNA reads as TGTGCTAGCAGCTTAGGTAGCGCTGGCACCCCCACAGATACGCAGTATTTT.